Below, 12 T cell receptor beta chains from the same sample are listed, as sequenced in a study of blood T cell repertoires in COVID-19. Sequencing was performed with immunoSEQ multiplex PCR; in TCRdb, only in-frame clones are kept and a portion is missing. Of about 230,000 clones in the sample, around 84% were seen once. The specimen sequenced was peripheral blood. These receptors all come from a man between 45 and 60 years old with COVID-19, enrolled during active disease.

The chain has TRBV6-1 and TRBJ1-2; 8 bases map to TRBD1. J gave up 8 bases and V 1 base, and 9 bases lay outside the gene matches. Germline V CDR1 and CDR2: MNHNS, SASEGT. This CDR3 contains 15 residues. The CDR3 region has the DNA TGTGCCAGCAGTGAAGTATCCAGGGGGCGGTACGGCTACACCTTC. This codes for CASSEVSRGRYGYTF.

V gene TRBV10-2 combines with J gene TRBJ2-7; TRBD2 agrees at 9 bases. The CDR3 has 16 residues. Germline V gene lookup returns CDR1 WSHSY and CDR2 SAAADI. The V gene end was trimmed by 4 bases and the J gene end by 7 bases; junction bases not matched to a gene: 14. The CDR3 is CASSGTGTSFPGEQYF. CDR3 coding DNA: TGCGCCAGCAGTGGCACCGGGACTAGCTTTCCGGGGGAGCAGTACTTC.

The chain uses TRBV5-5 and TRBJ2-7, with D tentatively TRBD1 (6 bases). This CDR3 has 15 amino acids. The germline gives CDR1 SGHKS, CDR2 YYEKEE (reference sequence). V was shortened by 0 bases and J by 5 bases, with 15 bases between the two germline ends. The CDR3 DNA sequence: TGTGCCAGCAGCTTGGTAGGGCCAGGGGATCACGAGCAGTACTTC. Protein sequence: CASSLVGPGDHEQYF.

The V call is TRBV10-3, the J call TRBJ2-1; 12 positions match TRBD2. CDR3 length: 17 amino acids. Germline V lookup: CDR1 ENHRY, CDR2 SYGVKD. The junction had 9 bases not matched to a gene; V was cut back by 3 bases and J by 6 bases. In nucleotides, the CDR3 is TGTGCCATCAGTGATACAACTAGCGGGGGGTCACTCAATGAGCAGTTCTTC. As protein: CAISDTTSGGSLNEQFF.

This clone was observed a few times. CDR3 nucleotide sequence: TGTGCCAGCAGCTTCGACAGAAGTAACACTGAAGCTTTCTTT. It codes for CASSFDRSNTEAFF. The J gene is TRBJ1-1, the V gene TRBV7-8; possibly TRBD1 for D (5 bases). The CDR3 has 14 residues. Germline values: CDR1 SGHVS, CDR2 FQNEAQ. V lost 3 bases, J lost 2 bases, and 10 bases lay in between.

The rearrangement joins TRBV18 to TRBJ1-4, with D unclear. V was cut by 1 base and J by 0 bases, with 9 bases left in between. Germline loops: CDR1 KGHSH, CDR2 LQKENI. The CDR3 is made up of 16 amino acids. The CDR3 sequence is CASSPLGGATNEKLFF. The CDR3 DNA reads as TGTGCCAGCTCACCACTTGGCGGAGCAACTAATGAAAAACTGTTTTTT.

CDR3 nucleotide sequence: TGTGCCAGCAGCGTAGCTGGCGGCGGCAGCAGCCTCTCTGGAAACACCATATATTTT. Its translation: CASSVAGGGSSLSGNTIYF. This chain uses TRBV9 with TRBJ1-3; D not resolved. Per germline, CDR1 SGDLS and CDR2 YYNGEE. CDR3 length equals 19 residues. V lost 0 bases to trimming and J lost 0 bases, with 19 bases between them. The complete variable domain, with remaining parts taken from reference TRBV9 and TRBJ1-3, reads DSGVTQTPKHLITATGQRVTLRCSPRSGDLSVYWYQQSLDQGLQFLIQYYNGEERAKGNILERFSAQQFPDLHSELNLSSLELGDSALYFCASSVAGGGSSLSGNTIYFGEGSWLTVV.

This sequence joins TRBV10-3 and TRBJ1-6, with 8 bases fitting TRBD1. Germline V CDR1 and CDR2: ENHRY, SYGVKD. The CDR3 extends over 16 amino acids. The J segment lost 7 bases and the V segment lost 2 bases, leaving 7 bases of the junction unmatched. The CDR3 region is CAISEMDRVLNSPLHF. The CDR3 DNA reads as TGTGCCATCAGTGAGATGGACAGGGTTTTGAATTCACCCCTCCACTTT.

The V call is TRBV18, the J call TRBJ2-7, with TRBD2 as a possible D gene (6 bases). Germline V gene data show CDR1 as KGHSH and CDR2 as LQKENI. The length of the CDR3 is 15 residues. V lost 3 bases, J lost 2 bases, and 14 bases lay in between. The CDR3 DNA is TGTGCCAGCTCACCTGCCGGAGCGGGCACCTACGAGCAGTACTTC. This translates into CASSPAGAGTYEQYF.

As concerns this clone: Other DNA sequences in this sample translate to the same CDR3. J is TRBJ2-2 and V is TRBV5-1; no definite D call. Trimming shortened V by 0 bases and J by 1 base, and 4 bases separated the two germline ends. This CDR3 is 14 amino acids long. Germline V gene sequence: CDR1 SGHRS, CDR2 YFSETQ. CDR3 nucleotide sequence: TGCGCCAGCAGCTTGGGACAGAACACCGGGGAGCTGTTTTTT. As protein: CASSLGQNTGELFF.

The chain has TRBV19 and TRBJ1-2; possibly TRBD1 for D (6 bases). Germline V gene lookup returns CDR1 LNHDA and CDR2 SQIVND (reference sequence). The CDR3 runs 13 residues. Trimming removed 7 bases at V and 3 bases at J, with 12 bases between. The CDR3 region has the DNA TGTGCCAGTACCACAGGGTTCGACTATGGCTACACCTTC. Protein product: CASTTGFDYGYTF.

This clone was observed a single time. In DNA, the CDR3 is TGTGCCAGCAGCCGACTAGCGGCTAGCACAGATACGCAGTATTTT. Amino acid sequence: CASSRLAASTDTQYF. The chain has TRBV9 and TRBJ2-3; TRBD2 matches 9 bases. This CDR3 region has 15 residues. Germline loops: CDR1 SGDLS, CDR2 YYNGEE. Trimming took 4 bases from V and 0 from J; bases not matched to a gene: 3.